This T cell receptor beta chain was sequenced during a study of shared clonotypes between healthy human individuals. Study details: The plates for each donor numbered three CD4 naive, three CD4 memory, two CD8 naive and one CD8 memory. The study's findings and limits: Lower generation probabilities were found for non-shared clonotypes than for those shared by all four donors. Among donors, sharing of clonotypes was expected to be affected by sequencing depth.

CDR3 length equals 14 residues. V was cut by 5 bases and J by 11 bases, with 20 bases left in between. CDR1 is SGHNT, CDR2 YENEEA, per germline. This clone was counted between two and nine times. The antigen remains unidentified. Participating donors were healthy, HIV-negative adults free of recent acute infections or vaccinations. The repertoire was sequenced with immunoSEQ multiplex PCR; TCRdb's copy has only in-frame clones and lacks some. The table includes around 700,000 clones, approximately 79% detected once. This TCR derives from a young woman in good health. The source material was memory CD4+ T cells sorted from blood. Stated subset: CD45RA-negative fraction. This chain links TRBV11-3 with TRBJ2-3; D gene unclear. The DNA for the CDR3 is TGTGCCAGCAGCCCCGATCCCTTTAATGGAGAGCAGTATTTT. Encoded protein: CASSPDPFNGEQYF.